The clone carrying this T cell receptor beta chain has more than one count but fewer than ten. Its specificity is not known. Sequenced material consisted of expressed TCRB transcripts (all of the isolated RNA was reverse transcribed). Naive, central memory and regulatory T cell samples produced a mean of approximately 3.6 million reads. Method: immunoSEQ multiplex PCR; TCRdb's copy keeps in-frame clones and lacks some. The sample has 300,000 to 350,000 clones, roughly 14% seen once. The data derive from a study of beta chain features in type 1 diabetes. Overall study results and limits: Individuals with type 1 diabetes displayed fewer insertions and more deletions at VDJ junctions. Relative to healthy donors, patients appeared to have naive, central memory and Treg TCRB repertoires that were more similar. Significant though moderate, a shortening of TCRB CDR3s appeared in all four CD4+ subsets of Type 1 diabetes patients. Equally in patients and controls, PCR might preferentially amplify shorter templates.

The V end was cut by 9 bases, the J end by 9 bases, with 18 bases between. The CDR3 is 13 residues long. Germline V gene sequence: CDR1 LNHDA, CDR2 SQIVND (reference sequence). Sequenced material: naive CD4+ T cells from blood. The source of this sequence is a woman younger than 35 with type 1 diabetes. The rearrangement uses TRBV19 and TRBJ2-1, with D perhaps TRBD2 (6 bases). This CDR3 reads CASSITGVSEQFF. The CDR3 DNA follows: TGTGCCAGCTCGATAACGGGAGTGAGTGAGCAGTTCTTC.